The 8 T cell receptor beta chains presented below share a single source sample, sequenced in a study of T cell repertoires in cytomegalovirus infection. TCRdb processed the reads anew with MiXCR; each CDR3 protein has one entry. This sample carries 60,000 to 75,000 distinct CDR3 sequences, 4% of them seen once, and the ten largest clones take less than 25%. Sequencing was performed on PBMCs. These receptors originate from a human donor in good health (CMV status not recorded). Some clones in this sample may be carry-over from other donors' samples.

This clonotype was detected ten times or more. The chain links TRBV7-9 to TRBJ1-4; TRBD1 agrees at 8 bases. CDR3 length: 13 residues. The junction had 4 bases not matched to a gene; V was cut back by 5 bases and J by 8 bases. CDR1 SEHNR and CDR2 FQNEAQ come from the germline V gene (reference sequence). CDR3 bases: TGTGCCAGCAGCGGACAGGGAGGGGAAAAACTGTTTTTT. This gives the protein CASSGQGGEKLFF.

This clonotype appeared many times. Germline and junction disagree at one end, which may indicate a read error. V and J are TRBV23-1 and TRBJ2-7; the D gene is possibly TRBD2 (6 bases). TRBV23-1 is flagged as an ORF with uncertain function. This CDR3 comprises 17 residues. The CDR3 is CASRVCSTGRGTNEQYF. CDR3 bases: TGCGCAAGCAGGGTCTGCTCTACAGGACGCGGGACCAACGAGCAGTACTTC.

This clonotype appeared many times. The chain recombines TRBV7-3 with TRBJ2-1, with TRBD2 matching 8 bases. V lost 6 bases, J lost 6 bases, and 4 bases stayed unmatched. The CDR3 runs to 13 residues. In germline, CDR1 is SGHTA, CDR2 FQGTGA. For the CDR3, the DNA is TGTGCCAGCAGTACACGGGGGGGCAATGAGCAGTTCTTC. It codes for CASSTRGGNEQFF.

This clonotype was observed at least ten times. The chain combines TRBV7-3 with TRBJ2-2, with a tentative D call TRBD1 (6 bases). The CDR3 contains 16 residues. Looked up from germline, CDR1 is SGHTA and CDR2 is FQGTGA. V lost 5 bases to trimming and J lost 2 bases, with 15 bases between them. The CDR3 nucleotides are TGTGCCAGCAGCATCAACCGGGACACCAACACCGGGGAGCTGTTTTTT. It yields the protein CASSINRDTNTGELFF.

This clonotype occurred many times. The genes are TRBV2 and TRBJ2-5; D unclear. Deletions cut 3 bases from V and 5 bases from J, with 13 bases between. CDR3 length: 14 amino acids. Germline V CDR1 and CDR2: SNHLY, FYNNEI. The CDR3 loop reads CASSDRTSMETQYF. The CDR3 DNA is TGTGCCAGCAGTGACCGGACGTCAATGGAGACCCAGTACTTC. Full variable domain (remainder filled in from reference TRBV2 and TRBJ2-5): EPEVTQTPSHQVTQMGQEVILRCVPISNHLYFYWYRQILGQKVEFLVSFYNNEISEKSEIFDDQFSVERPDGSNFTLKIRSTKLEDSAMYFCASSDRTSMETQYFGPGTRLLVL.

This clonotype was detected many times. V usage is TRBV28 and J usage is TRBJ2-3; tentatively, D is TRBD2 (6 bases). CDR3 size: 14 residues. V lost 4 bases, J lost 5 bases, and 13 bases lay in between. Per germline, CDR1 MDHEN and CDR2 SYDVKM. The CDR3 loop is CASSSGLIEDTQYF. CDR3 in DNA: TGTGCCAGCAGTTCAGGACTAATCGAAGATACGCAGTATTTT. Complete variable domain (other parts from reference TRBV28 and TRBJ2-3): DVKVTQSSRYLVKRTGEKVFLECVQDMDHENMFWYRQDPGLGLRLIYFSYDVKMKEKGDIPEGYSVSREKKERFSLILESASTNQTSMYLCASSSGLIEDTQYFGPGTRLTVL.

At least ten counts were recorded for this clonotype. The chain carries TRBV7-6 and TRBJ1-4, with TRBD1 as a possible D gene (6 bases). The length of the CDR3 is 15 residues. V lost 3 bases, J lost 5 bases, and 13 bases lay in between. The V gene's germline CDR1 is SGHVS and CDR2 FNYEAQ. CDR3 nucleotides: TGTGCCAGCAGCTTGGGGGGCCGCGGAAATGAAAAACTGTTTTTT. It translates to CASSLGGRGNEKLFF. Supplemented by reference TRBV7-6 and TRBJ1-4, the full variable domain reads GAGVSQSPRYKVTKRGQDVALRCDPISGHVSLYWYRQALGQGPEFLTYFNYEAQQDKSGLPNDRFSAERPEGSISTLTIQRTEQRDSAMYRCASSLGGRGNEKLFFGSGTQLSVL.

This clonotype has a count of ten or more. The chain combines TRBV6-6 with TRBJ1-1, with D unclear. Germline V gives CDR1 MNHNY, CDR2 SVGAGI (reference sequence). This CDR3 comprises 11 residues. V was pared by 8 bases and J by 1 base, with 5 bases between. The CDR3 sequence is CASAGNTEAFF. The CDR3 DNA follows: TGTGCCAGCGCGGGGAACACTGAAGCTTTCTTT.